This TCR beta chain was retrieved from a study of patients and donors after allogeneic stem cell transplantation. This CDR3 has 15 amino acids. Trimming left V 2 bases short and J 1 base short, with 8 bases between. Germline assignment: CDR1 MNHEY and CDR2 SVGEGT. TCRdb ran MiXCR on the RT-PCR reads and lists one entry per CDR3 protein. The table records hundreds of thousands of distinct CDR3 sequences, more than 15% of them present only once. This clonotype was seen many times. The sequenced material came from blood, either unsorted or a sorted T cell fraction (not recorded which). This clonotype was sampled from a human donor who was either an allogeneic HSCT recipient or a stem cell or donor lymphocyte infusion donor (not recorded which). It is not recorded whose cells these are; they may come from a transplant donor. The chain couples TRBV6-2 or TRBV6-3 to TRBJ2-2, with D possibly TRBD2 on 5 matching bases. For the CDR3, the DNA is TGTGCCAGCAGTTACGGACTTTTGAACACCGGGGAGCTGTTTTTT. Amino acid sequence: CASSYGLLNTGELFF.